This T cell receptor (beta chain) stems from a study of shared clonotypes between healthy human individuals. TCRdb's table, derived via immunoSEQ multiplex PCR, lists solely in-frame clones and lacks some. The sample yields about 320,000 clones, 80% to 90% seen once. CD8 memory merged CD45RO+ with CCR7-negative CD45RA+ TemRA cells. Unmatched junction bases numbered 5, after V lost 5 bases and J lost 8 bases. CDR1 SGHTS and CDR2 YDEGEE come from the germline V gene. The CDR3 runs to 15 residues. The clonotype comes from a young man in good health. V and J are TRBV5-8 and TRBJ2-2; the match to TRBD2 covers 14 bases. The sequencing input was memory CD8+ T cells sorted from blood. Specified subset: CD45RO+ cells pooled with CCR7-negative TemRA cells. CDR3 in DNA: TGTGCCAGCAGTCACGGGACTAGCGGGAGTGGGGAGCTGTTTTTT. Translating it yields CASSHGTSGSGELFF.